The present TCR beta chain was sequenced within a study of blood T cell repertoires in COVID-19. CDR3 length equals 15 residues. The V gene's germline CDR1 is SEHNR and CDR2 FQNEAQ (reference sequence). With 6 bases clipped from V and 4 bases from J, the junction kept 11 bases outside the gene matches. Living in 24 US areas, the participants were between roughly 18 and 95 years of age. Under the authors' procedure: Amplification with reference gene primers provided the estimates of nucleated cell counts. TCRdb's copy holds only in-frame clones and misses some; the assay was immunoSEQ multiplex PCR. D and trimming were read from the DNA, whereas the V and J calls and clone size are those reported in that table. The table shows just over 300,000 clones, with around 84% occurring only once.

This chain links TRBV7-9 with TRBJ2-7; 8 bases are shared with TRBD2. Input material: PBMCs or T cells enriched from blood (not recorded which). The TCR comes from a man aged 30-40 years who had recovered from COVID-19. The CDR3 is CASSQTPGTSYEQYF. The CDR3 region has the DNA TGTGCCAGCAGTCAAACCCCCGGGACTAGTTACGAGCAGTACTTC.